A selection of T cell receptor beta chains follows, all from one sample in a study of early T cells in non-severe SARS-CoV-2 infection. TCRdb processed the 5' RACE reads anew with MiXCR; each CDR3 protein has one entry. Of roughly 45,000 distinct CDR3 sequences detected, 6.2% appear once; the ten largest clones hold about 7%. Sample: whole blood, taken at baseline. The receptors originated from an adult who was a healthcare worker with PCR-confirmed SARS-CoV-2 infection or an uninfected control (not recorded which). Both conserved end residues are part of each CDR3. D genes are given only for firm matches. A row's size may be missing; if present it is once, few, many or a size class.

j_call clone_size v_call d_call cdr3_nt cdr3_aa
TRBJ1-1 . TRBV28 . TGTGCCTCCTTCCAGGGGAGCACTGAAGCTTTCTTT CASFQGSTEAFF
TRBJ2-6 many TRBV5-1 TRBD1 TGCGCCAGCAGAGTATCGGTACAGGGGGTCCCTGGGGCCAACGTCCTGACTTTC CASRVSVQGVPGANVLTF
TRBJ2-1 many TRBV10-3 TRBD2 TGTGCCACCAGGGGACTAGCGGGAGGTAACAGCTCCTACAATGAGCAGTTCTTC CATRGLAGGNSSYNEQFF
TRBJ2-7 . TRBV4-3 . TGCGCCAGCAGCCAAGATCGGGGAGGTTACGAGCAGTACTTC CASSQDRGGYEQYF
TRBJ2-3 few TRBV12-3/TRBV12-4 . TGTGCCAGCAGTTTGGGGTCGGCGGGACGCACAGATACGCAGTATTTT CASSLGSAGRTDTQYF
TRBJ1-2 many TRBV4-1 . TGCGCCAGCAGCCAAGGCGGGGTTGACTATGGCTACACCTTC CASSQGGVDYGYTF
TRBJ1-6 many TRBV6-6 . TGTGCCAGCAGTTCTCCGGGACCGGATAATTCACCCCTCCACTTT CASSSPGPDNSPLHF
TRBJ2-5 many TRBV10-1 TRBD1 TGCGCCAGCAGTGAAGAGGGACAGGGGCAAGAGACCCAGTACTTC CASSEEGQGQETQYF
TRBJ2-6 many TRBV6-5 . TGTGCCAGCAGTTCCCCACGAACAGGCCAGGCCAGCTCTGGGGCCAACGTCCTGACTTTC CASSSPRTGQASSGANVLTF
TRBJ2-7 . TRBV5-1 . TGCGCCAGCAGCTTGGAGGCAGGGGCTACCTACGAGCAGTACTTC CASSLEAGATYEQYF
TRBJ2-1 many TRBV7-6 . TGTGCCAGCAGCCCCCGAGGAGGAGAGCAGTTCTTC CASSPRGGEQFF
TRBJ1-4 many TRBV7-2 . TGTGCCAGCAGCTTTCAGTCGTCCAAGAATGAAAAACTGTTTTTT CASSFQSSKNEKLFF
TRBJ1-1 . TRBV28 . TGTGCCAGCAGTCTTTTACCGGGACGTAGAGCTTTCTTT CASSLLPGRRAFF
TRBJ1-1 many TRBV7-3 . TGTGCCAGCAGCCGGGGCAGGGGCGAAGCTTTCTTT CASSRGRGEAFF
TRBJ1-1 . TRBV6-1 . TGTGCCAGCAGTGTACAAGAGAGGTACACTGAAGCTTTCTTT CASSVQERYTEAFF
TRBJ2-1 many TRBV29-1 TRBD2 TGCAGCGTTACAGGGGTTGGGACTAGCGGGAGGACTGATGAGCAGTTCTTC CSVTGVGTSGRTDEQFF
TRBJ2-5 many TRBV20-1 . TGCAGTGTATTTGGGGTAGGCGAGACCCAGTACTTC CSVFGVGETQYF
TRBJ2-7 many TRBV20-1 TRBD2 TGCAGTGCTAGTCCCACTAGCGGGAGGAGCCACGAGCAGTACTTC CSASPTSGRSHEQYF
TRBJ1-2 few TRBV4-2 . TGTGCCAGCAGCCAAGGAAACAGGGATCATGGCTACACCTTC CASSQGNRDHGYTF
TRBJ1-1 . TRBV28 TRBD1 TGTGCCATCAAAAAGGGGACAGGGCTTGAAGCTTTCTTT CAIKKGTGLEAFF
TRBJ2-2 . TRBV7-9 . TGTGCCAGCAGGTCCAGCGCCGGGGAGCTGTTTTTT CASRSSAGELFF
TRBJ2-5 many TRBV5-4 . TGTGCCAGCAGCTTAAGAGGAACAGCCGAGACCCAGTACTTC CASSLRGTAETQYF